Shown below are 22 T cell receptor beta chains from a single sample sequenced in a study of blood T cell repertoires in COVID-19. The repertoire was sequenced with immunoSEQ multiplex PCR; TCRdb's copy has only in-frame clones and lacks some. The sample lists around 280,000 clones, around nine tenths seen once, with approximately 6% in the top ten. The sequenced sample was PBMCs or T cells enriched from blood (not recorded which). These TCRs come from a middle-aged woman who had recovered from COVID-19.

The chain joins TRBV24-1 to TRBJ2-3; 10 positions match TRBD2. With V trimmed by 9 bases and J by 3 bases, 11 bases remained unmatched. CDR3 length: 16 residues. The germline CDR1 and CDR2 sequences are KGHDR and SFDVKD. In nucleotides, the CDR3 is TGTGCCACCGCTACCATAGCGGGAGGCGGGACAGATACGCAGTATTTT. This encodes CATATIAGGGTDTQYF.

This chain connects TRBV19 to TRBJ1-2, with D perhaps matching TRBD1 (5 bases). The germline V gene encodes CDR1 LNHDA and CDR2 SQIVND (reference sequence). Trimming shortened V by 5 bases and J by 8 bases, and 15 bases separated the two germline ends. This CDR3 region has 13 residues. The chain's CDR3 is CASSAAGGYGYTF. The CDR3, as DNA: TGTGCCAGTAGTGCCGCCGGGGGGTACGGCTACACCTTC.

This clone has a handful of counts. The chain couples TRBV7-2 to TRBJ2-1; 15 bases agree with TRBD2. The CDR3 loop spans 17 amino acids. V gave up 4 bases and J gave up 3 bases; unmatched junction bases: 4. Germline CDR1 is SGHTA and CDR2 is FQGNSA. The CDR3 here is CASSSPGLAGGYNEQFF. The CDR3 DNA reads TGTGCCAGCAGCTCTCCGGGACTAGCGGGAGGCTACAATGAGCAGTTCTTC.

CDR3 bases: TGTGCCAGCAGCCCTCCCGCAGAAAAGGCCAACGTCCTGACTTTC. Translation: CASSPPAEKANVLTF. The chain carries TRBV11-2 and TRBJ2-6; D ambiguous. CDR3 length equals 15 residues. Per the germline V gene, CDR1 is SGHAT and CDR2 is FQNNGV. The germline V and J ends were trimmed by 5 bases and 6 bases, with 14 bases remaining between them. The full variable domain, rest sourced from reference TRBV11-2 and TRBJ2-6, is EAGVAQSPRYKIIEKRQSVAFWCNPISGHATLYWYQQILGQGPKLLIQFQNNGVVDDSQLPKDRFSAERLKGVDSTLKIQPAKLEDSAVYLCASSPPAEKANVLTFGAGSRLTVL.

DNA of the CDR3: TGTGCCAGCGTCCCCTTGCGAACAGCAGACAATGAGCAGTTCTTC. Protein: CASVPLRTADNEQFF. This sequence joins TRBV2 and TRBJ2-1; D not resolved. Germline V gene data show CDR1 as SNHLY and CDR2 as FYNNEI. V dropped 8 bases and J dropped 5 bases, with 19 bases sitting between them. The CDR3 loop spans 15 amino acids.

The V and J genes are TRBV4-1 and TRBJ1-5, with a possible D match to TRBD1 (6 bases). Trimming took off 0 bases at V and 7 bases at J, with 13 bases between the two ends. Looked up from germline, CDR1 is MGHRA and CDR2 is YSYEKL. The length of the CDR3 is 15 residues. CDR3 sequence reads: CASSQENREGQPQHF. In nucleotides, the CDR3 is TGCGCCAGCAGCCAAGAGAACAGGGAGGGACAGCCCCAGCATTTT.

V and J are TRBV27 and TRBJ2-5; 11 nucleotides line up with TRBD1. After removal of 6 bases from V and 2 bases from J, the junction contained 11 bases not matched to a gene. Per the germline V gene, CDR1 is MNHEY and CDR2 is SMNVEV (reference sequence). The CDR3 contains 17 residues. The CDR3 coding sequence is TGTGCCAGCAGCGGTGCCCCCGGGACAGGGGGACAAGAGACCCAGTACTTC. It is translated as CASSGAPGTGGQETQYF.

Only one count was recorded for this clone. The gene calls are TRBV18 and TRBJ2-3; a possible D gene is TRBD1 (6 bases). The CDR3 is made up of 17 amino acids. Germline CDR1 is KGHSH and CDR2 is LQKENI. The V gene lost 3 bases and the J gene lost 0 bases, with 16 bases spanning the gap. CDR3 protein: CASSPGLGAGSTDTQYF. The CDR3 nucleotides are TGTGCCAGCTCACCGGGGTTGGGGGCAGGAAGCACAGATACGCAGTATTTT.

In DNA, the CDR3 is TGTGCCAGCAGCGCGGACAGGAGCTCTGGAAACACCATATATTTT. Encoded protein: CASSADRSSGNTIYF. The chain has TRBV7-3 and TRBJ1-3; 7 nucleotides match TRBD1. The CDR3 has 15 amino acids. The germline V gene has CDR1 SGHTA and CDR2 FQGTGA. V shed 5 bases, J shed 0 bases, and the junction held 4 bases outside the gene matches.

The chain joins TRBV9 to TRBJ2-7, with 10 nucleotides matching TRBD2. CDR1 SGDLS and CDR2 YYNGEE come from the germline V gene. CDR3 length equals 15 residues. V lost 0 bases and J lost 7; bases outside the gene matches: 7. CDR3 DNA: TGTGCCAGCAGCGTAGGTACTAGCGGGACGGGAGAGCAGTACTTC. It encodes CASSVGTSGTGEQYF.

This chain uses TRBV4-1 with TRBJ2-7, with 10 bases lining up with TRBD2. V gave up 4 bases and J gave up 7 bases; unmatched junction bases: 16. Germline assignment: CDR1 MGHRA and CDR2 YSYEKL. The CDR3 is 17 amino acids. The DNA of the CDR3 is TGCGCCAGCAGCCCGGAACGTGAGCTAGCGGGAGATTGGGAGCAGTACTTC. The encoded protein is CASSPERELAGDWEQYF.

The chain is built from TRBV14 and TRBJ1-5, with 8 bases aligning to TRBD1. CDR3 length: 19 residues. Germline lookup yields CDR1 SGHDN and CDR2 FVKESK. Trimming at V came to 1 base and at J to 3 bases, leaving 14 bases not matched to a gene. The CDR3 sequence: CASSQVGDRTLLINQPQHF. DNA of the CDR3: TGTGCCAGCAGCCAAGTGGGGGACAGGACGTTATTGATCAATCAGCCCCAGCATTTT. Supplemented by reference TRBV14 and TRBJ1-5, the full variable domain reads EAGVTQFPSHSVIEKGQTVTLRCDPISGHDNLYWYRRVMGKEIKFLLHFVKESKQDESGMPNNRFLAERTGGTYSTLKVQPAELEDSGVYFCASSQVGDRTLLINQPQHFGDGTRLSIL.

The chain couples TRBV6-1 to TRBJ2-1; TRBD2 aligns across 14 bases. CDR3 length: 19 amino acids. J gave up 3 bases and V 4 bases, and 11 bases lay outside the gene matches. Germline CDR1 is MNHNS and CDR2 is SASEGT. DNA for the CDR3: TGTGCCAGCAGTGCCATAAAACCGGGACTAGCGGGAGACTACAATGAGCAGTTCTTC. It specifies CASSAIKPGLAGDYNEQFF.

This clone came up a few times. The CDR3 DNA reads as TGTGCCAGTAGTATCAATAGCGGGACCCCCAATGAGCAGTTCTTC. Its protein is CASSINSGTPNEQFF. The gene calls are TRBV19 and TRBJ2-1; 8 positions match TRBD2. In germline, CDR1 is LNHDA, CDR2 SQIVND (reference sequence). CDR3 length: 15 amino acids. The trim removed 3 bases at V and 6 bases at J, leaving 7 bases unmatched.

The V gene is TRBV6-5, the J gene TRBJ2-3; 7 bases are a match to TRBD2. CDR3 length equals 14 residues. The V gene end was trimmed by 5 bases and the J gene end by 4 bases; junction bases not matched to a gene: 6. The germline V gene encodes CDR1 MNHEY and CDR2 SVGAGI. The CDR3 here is CASSPGLLADTQYF. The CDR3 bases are TGTGCCAGCAGTCCGGGACTACTCGCAGATACGCAGTATTTT.

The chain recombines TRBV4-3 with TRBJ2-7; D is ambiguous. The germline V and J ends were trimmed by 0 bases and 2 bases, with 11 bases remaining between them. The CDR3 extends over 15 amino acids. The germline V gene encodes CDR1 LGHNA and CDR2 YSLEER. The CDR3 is CASSQDSTSTYEQYF. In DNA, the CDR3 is TGCGCCAGCAGCCAAGACTCGACATCTACCTACGAGCAGTACTTC.

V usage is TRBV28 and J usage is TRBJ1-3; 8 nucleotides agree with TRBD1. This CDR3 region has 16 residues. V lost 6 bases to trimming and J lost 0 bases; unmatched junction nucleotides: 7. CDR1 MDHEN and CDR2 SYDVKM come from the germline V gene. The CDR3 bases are TGTGCCAGCAGCCGCCTGGACAGGGACTCTGGAAACACCATATATTTT. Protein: CASSRLDRDSGNTIYF.

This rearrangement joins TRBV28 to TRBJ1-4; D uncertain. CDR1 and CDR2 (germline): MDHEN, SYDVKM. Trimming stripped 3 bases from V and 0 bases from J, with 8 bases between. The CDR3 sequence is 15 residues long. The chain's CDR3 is CASSFRGATNEKLFF. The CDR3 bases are TGTGCCAGCAGTTTCAGAGGTGCAACTAATGAAAAACTGTTTTTT.

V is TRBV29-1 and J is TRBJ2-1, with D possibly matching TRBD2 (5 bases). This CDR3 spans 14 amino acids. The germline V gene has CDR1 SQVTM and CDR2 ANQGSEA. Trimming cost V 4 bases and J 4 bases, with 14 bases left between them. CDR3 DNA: TGCAGCGTTGCGGTGGCACCGGGGTACAATGAGCAGTTCTTC. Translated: CSVAVAPGYNEQFF.

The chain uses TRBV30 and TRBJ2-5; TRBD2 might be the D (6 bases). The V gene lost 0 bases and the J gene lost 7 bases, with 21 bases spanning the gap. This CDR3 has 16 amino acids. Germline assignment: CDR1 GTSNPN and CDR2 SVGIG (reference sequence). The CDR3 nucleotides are TGTGCCTGGAGTGTACGTCTTGGAGGGAGCACAGGGACCCAGTACTTC. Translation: CAWSVRLGGSTGTQYF.

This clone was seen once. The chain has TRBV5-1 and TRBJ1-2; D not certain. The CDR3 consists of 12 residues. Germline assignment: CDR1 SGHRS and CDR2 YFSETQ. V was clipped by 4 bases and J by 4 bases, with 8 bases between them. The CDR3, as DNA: TGCGCCAGCAGCCCCGAGGCCTATGGCTACACCTTC. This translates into CASSPEAYGYTF.

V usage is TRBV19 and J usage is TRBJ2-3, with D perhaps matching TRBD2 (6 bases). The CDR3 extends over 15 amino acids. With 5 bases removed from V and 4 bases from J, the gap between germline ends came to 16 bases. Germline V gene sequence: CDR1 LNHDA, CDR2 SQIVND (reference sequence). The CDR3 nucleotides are TGTGCCAGTAGTTTGGAGGGCCCTATCGCAGATACGCAGTATTTT. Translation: CASSLEGPIADTQYF.